Below, 19 T cell receptor beta chains from the same sample are listed, as sequenced in a study of human T cells and chemical hapten exposure. Indicated time point: patch test 3, about 24 weeks after DPC sensitization. Documented treatment: therapeutic diphenylcyclopropenone sensitization with weekly scalp DPC. TCRdb fed the RACE reads into MiXCR, producing one record per CDR3 protein. Of over 80,000 distinct CDR3 sequences listed, approximately 11% were seen once; the top ten hold more than 0.85%. Sequencing was performed on whole blood, taken in connection with sensitization to the hapten diphenylcyclopropenone (DPC). These receptors all stem from a young woman with alopecia areata. Some clones in this sample may be carry-over from other donors' samples.

This clonotype has more than one count but fewer than ten. This chain joins TRBV20-1 and TRBJ2-7; D is unresolved. The CDR3 contains 12 residues. Trimming left V 3 bases short and J 2 bases short, with 8 bases between. The germline gives CDR1 DFQATT, CDR2 SNEGSKA (reference sequence). The CDR3 sequence is CSASIQTYEQYF. The CDR3 DNA reads TGCAGTGCTAGTATCCAAACCTACGAGCAGTACTTC.

Written as DNA, the CDR3 is TGTGCCAGCAGTTTTCGGGCAGTAGACAATCAGCCCCAGCATTTT. It encodes CASSFRAVDNQPQHF. This chain joins TRBV12-3 or TRBV12-4 and TRBJ1-5; no clear D gene. The CDR3 is made up of 15 amino acids. Trimming shortened V by 3 bases and J by 3 bases, and 12 bases separated the two germline ends.

The J gene is TRBJ2-7, the V gene TRBV4-3; 11 positions agree with TRBD2. V was pared by 1 base and J by 7 bases, with 6 bases of the junction left unmatched. CDR3 length equals 15 residues. Looked up from germline, CDR1 is LGHNA and CDR2 is YSLEER. The CDR3 loop reads CASSQALAGGGEQYF. DNA for the CDR3: TGCGCCAGCAGCCAAGCCCTAGCGGGAGGTGGGGAGCAGTACTTC.

The gene calls are TRBV10-2 and TRBJ2-1, with 8 bases that match TRBD1. J was trimmed by 4 bases and V by 10 bases; bases with no gene match: 9. The CDR3 sequence is 14 residues long. Germline V gene lookup returns CDR1 WSHSY and CDR2 SAAADI. CDR3 region: CATLSRDRYNEQFF. The CDR3 DNA follows: TGCGCCACCCTCTCCCGGGACAGGTACAATGAGCAGTTCTTC.

This clonotype came up a few times. CDR3 loop: CASSYSGTLAYEQYF. The CDR3 nucleotides read TGTGCCAGCAGTTACTCTGGGACCCTGGCCTACGAGCAGTACTTC. The gene calls are TRBV6-2 or TRBV6-3 and TRBJ2-7, with D perhaps matching TRBD1 or TRBD2 (5 bases each). This CDR3 spans 15 amino acids. Trimming pared 0 bases from V and 2 bases from J, leaving 11 bases between. CDR1 and CDR2 (germline): MNHEY, SVGEGT.

This clonotype was counted only a few times. The chain joins TRBV7-6 to TRBJ2-1; 7 positions match TRBD2. The CDR3 covers 15 residues. The germline gives CDR1 SGHVS, CDR2 FNYEAQ. V lost 1 base to trimming and J lost 4 bases; unmatched junction nucleotides: 4. CDR3 protein: CASSLGDYQYNEQFF. The DNA of the CDR3 is TGTGCCAGCAGCTTAGGGGACTATCAATACAATGAGCAGTTCTTC. The whole variable domain, filled in from reference TRBV7-6 and TRBJ2-1, reads GAGVSQSPRYKVTKRGQDVALRCDPISGHVSLYWYRQALGQGPEFLTYFNYEAQQDKSGLPNDRFSAERPEGSISTLTIQRTEQRDSAMYRCASSLGDYQYNEQFFGPGTRLTVL.

The chain joins TRBV28 to TRBJ1-5; TRBD1 might be the D (5 bases). The CDR3 totals 13 residues. Trimming removed 5 bases at V and 5 bases at J, with 10 bases between. Germline CDR1 is MDHEN and CDR2 is SYDVKM. CDR3 nucleotides: TGTGCCAGCAGTAATGGGGGGTATCAGCCCCAGCATTTT. Amino acid sequence: CASSNGGYQPQHF.

Many counts were recorded for this clonotype. The V gene is TRBV18, the J gene TRBJ2-6; possible D gene TRBD1, 6 bases. The CDR3 is made up of 16 amino acids. V was shortened by 3 bases and J by 6 bases, with 15 bases between the two germline ends. Germline V gene lookup returns CDR1 KGHSH and CDR2 LQKENI. Written as DNA, the CDR3 is TGTGCCAGCTCACCTAAAGACAGGTTCGTGGCCAACGTCCTGACTTTC. It encodes CASSPKDRFVANVLTF. Based on the CDR3 plus reference TRBV18 and TRBJ2-6, the full variable domain is NAGVMQNPRHLVRRRGQEARLRCSPMKGHSHVYWYRQLPEEGLKFMVYLQKENIIDESGMPKERFSAEFPKEGPSILRIQQVVRGDSAAYFCASSPKDRFVANVLTFGAGSRLTVL.

The chain has TRBV3-1 and TRBJ1-4; D call uncertain. CDR1 is LGHDT, CDR2 YNNKEL, per germline (reference sequence). CDR3 length equals 13 residues. V shed 2 bases and J shed 7 bases, with 8 bases lying between them. This CDR3 reads CASSQRAGEKLFF. The CDR3 DNA sequence: TGTGCCAGCAGCCAAAGGGCCGGTGAAAAACTGTTTTTT.

The chain couples TRBV7-2 to TRBJ1-2, with 7 bases that match TRBD1. The CDR3 contains 15 residues. Germline-derived CDR1 and CDR2 are SGHTA and FQGNSA. V was pared by 4 bases and J by 7 bases, with 12 bases of the junction left unmatched. The DNA of the CDR3 is TGTGCCAGCAGCTCCAGGACAGGTGGGACCGGTGGCTACACCTTC. Translated, it gives CASSSRTGGTGGYTF.

Regarding this clonotype: A much larger clone lies one base from this, so it may be a read error. This chain links TRBV20-1 with TRBJ2-6, with no clear D. CDR1 DFQATT and CDR2 SNEGSKA come from the germline V gene (reference sequence). CDR3 size: 15 residues. V was trimmed by 5 bases and J by 0 bases, leaving 11 bases between them. The CDR3 spells CSASPVYSGANVLTF. The CDR3 DNA reads TGCAGTGCTTCCCCCGTTTACTCTGGGGCCAACGTCCTGACTTTC.

This clonotype showed up just a few times. The CDR3 reads CASSQEQGTDTQYF. The CDR3 DNA is TGTGCCAGCAGCCAAGAACAGGGTACAGATACGCAGTATTTT. The J gene is TRBJ2-3, the V gene TRBV4-2; the D gene is possibly TRBD1 (6 bases). Germline V gene data show CDR1 as LGHNA and CDR2 as YNFKEQ. V shed 0 bases and J shed 3 bases, with 7 bases lying between them. The CDR3 length is 14 residues.

Regarding this clonotype: A much larger clone differs by one base, so this may be a read error. The chain carries TRBV7-8 and TRBJ1-2; 9 bases fit TRBD1. Germline-derived CDR1 and CDR2 are SGHVS and FQNEAQ. The CDR3 has 19 amino acids. As DNA, the CDR3 is TGTGCCTGCAGCCCACGGCTGGCGGGCTCGGGACAGGGAGGCTATGGCTACACCTTC. It encodes CACSPRLAGSGQGGYGYTF.

Only a few counts were recorded for this clonotype. J is TRBJ2-1 and V is TRBV10-2; TRBD1 agrees at 8 bases. The CDR3 spans 16 residues. The germline V gene encodes CDR1 WSHSY and CDR2 SAAADI. Germline trimming cut 7 bases from V and 3 bases from J; bases unmatched to any gene: 11. CDR3 amino acids: CASMDKSGQVYNEQFF. DNA of the CDR3: TGCGCCAGCATGGACAAATCGGGACAGGTCTACAATGAGCAGTTCTTC.

This clonotype was counted between two and nine times. The genes are TRBV28 and TRBJ2-1; D not certain. Per the germline V gene, CDR1 is MDHEN and CDR2 is SYDVKM. V shed 7 bases and J shed 2 bases, with 12 bases lying between them. This CDR3 contains 14 residues. The CDR3 sequence is CASTTVQPYNEQFF. In nucleotides, the CDR3 is TGTGCCAGCACCACGGTCCAGCCCTACAATGAGCAGTTCTTC.

This clonotype was counted at least ten times. The chain combines TRBV12-3 or TRBV12-4 with TRBJ1-2, with TRBD1 as a possible D gene (6 bases). Trimming took off 6 bases at V and 6 bases at J, with 14 bases between the two ends. The CDR3 consists of 13 residues. The CDR3 region is CASSSRGSHGYTF. In nucleotides, the CDR3 is TGTGCCAGCAGCTCTAGGGGGTCTCATGGCTACACCTTC.

In this sample, this clonotype turned up many times. The chain recombines TRBV2 with TRBJ2-4; 8 nucleotides match TRBD2. V shed 6 bases, J shed 5 bases, and the junction held 3 bases outside the gene matches. This CDR3 region has 13 residues. Germline values: CDR1 SNHLY, CDR2 FYNNEI. The CDR3 DNA is TGTGCCAGCAGGAGCGGGGGAGAAAACATTCAGTACTTC. Its protein product is CASRSGGENIQYF.

This clonotype came up many times. V is TRBV20-1 and J is TRBJ1-1; TRBD1 aligns across 7 bases. Germline assignment: CDR1 DFQATT and CDR2 SNEGSKA (reference sequence). The junction had 4 bases not matched to a gene; V was cut back by 6 bases and J by 0 bases. The CDR3 sequence is 13 residues long. CDR3 DNA: TGCAGTGCCAGGGACAGCATGAACACTGAAGCTTTCTTT. Residues: CSARDSMNTEAFF.

This clonotype was seen repeatedly, ten times or more. The CDR3 sequence: CASSPTTRIYTDTQYF. The CDR3, as DNA: TGTGCCAGCAGCCCGACGACTAGAATATACACAGATACGCAGTATTTT. The chain is built from TRBV7-9 and TRBJ2-3; D is possibly TRBD2 (6 bases). V lost 5 bases, J lost 2 bases, and 17 bases lay in between. From germline, CDR1 is SEHNR and CDR2 FQNEAQ (reference sequence). This CDR3 has 16 amino acids.